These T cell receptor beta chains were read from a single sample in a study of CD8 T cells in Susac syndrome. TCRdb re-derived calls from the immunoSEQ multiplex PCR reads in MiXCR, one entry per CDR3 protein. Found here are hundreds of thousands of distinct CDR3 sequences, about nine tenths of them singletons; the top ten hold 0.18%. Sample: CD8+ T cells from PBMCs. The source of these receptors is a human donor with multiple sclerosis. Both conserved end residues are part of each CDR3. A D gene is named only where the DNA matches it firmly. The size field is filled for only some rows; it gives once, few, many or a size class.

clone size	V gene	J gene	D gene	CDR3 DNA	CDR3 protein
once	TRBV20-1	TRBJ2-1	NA	TGCAGTGCGCCTAAAGATGGGGAGGAGAATGAGCAGTTCTTC	CSAPKDGEENEQFF
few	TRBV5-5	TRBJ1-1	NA	TGTGCCAGCGTGCCCGGGGCAGGGAGGGGAAACACTGAAGCTTTCTTT	CASVPGAGRGNTEAFF
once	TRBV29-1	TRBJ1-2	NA	TGCAGCTTCGCCGGGGCTTTGTCATTC	CSFAGALSF
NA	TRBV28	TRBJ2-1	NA	TGTGCCAGCAGTTTAAAGGGGGGCCCCTACAATGAGCAGTTCTTC	CASSLKGGPYNEQFF
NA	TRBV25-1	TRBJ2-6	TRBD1	TGTGCCAGCAGTGGGACAGGGGCTGCTGGGGCCAACGTCCTGACTTTC	CASSGTGAAGANVLTF
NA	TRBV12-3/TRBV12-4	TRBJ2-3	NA	TGTGCCAGCAGTTTCCAGCTCCGCACAGATACGCAGTATTTT	CASSFQLRTDTQYF
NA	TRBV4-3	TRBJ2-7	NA	TGCGCCAGCAGCCATGCTAGAGGACTCGACTACGAGCAGTACTTC	CASSHARGLDYEQYF
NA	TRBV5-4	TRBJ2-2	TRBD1	TGTGCCAGCAGCTTGATGCGGACAGGGGTACTGGGCACCGGGGAGCTGTTTTTT	CASSLMRTGVLGTGELFF
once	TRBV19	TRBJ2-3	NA	TGTGCCAGTAGCCTGATAACAAGGGGGAGCACAGATACGCAGTATTTT	CASSLITRGSTDTQYF
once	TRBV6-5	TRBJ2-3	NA	TGTGCCAGCAGCAGGGGGGCAGGGCAGTATTTT	CASSRGAGQYF
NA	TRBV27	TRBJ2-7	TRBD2	TGTGCCAGCGCTGGACTAGCGGAGTACGAGCAGTACTTC	CASAGLAEYEQYF
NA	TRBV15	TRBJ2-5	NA	TGTGCCACCAGCAGTGTAACTACGGACACCCAGTACTTC	CATSSVTTDTQYF
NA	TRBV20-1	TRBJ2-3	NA	TGCAGTGCTGGGGATTCAACTCCTAGCACAGATACGCAGTATTTT	CSAGDSTPSTDTQYF
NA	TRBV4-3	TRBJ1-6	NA	TGCGCCAGCAGCCAAGGGAGGACAACCTATAATTCACCCCTCCACTTT	CASSQGRTTYNSPLHF
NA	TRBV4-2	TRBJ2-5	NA	TGTGCCAGCAGCCAATCGGCGGTGCGGAGGGAGACCCAGTACTTC	CASSQSAVRRETQYF
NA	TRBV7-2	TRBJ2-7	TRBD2	TGTGCCAGCAGCTTAATAGCGGGCTCCTACGAGCAGTACTTC	CASSLIAGSYEQYF
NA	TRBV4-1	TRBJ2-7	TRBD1	TGCGCCAGCAGCCCAGGGGTTCCCAGGGGGCTCCCCTACGAGCAGTACTTC	CASSPGVPRGLPYEQYF
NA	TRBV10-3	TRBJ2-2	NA	TGTGCCACCGCGGAACTGAACACCGGGGAGCTGTTTTTT	CATAELNTGELFF
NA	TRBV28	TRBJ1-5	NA	TGTGCCAACGGACAAACTTATCAGCCCCAGCATTTT	CANGQTYQPQHF
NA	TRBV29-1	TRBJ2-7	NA	TGCAGCGTTGGACTATCAACCTACGAGCAGTACTTC	CSVGLSTYEQYF
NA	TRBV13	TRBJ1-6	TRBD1	TGTGCCAGCAGCTTAGGAGGGGACAGGCCGAATTCACCCCTCCACTTT	CASSLGGDRPNSPLHF
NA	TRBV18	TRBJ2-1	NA	TGTGCCAGCTCACCACCGACCGCGGGATGGGTTTACAATGAGCAGTTCTTC	CASSPPTAGWVYNEQFF
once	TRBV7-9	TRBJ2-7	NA	TGTGCCAGCAGCCAGCACGGGGCAGGGATAGGGTCCGAGCAGTACTTC	CASSQHGAGIGSEQYF
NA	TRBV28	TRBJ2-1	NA	TGTGCCAGCAGATCCGGGACTGCCTCCTACAATGAGCAGTTCTTC	CASRSGTASYNEQFF
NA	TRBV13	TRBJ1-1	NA	TGTGCCAGCAGCTTTGGACACCGGGGACTGAACACTGAAGCTTTCTTT	CASSFGHRGLNTEAFF
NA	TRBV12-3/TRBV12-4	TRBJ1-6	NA	TGTGCCAGTGGGTGGACAGAGAATTCACCCCTCCACTTT	CASGWTENSPLHF
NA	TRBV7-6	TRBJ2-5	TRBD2	TGTGCCAGCACCCTTGGGCGGGGGGGCCAAGAGACCCAGTACTTC	CASTLGRGGQETQYF
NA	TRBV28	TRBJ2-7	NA	TGTGCCAGCAGTTTCCCCTCGGGTTACGAGCAGTACTTC	CASSFPSGYEQYF
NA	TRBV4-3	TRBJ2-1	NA	TGCGCCAGCAGCCAAGATTATCTCGGCACCTACCCTTTTAATGAGCAGTTCTTC	CASSQDYLGTYPFNEQFF
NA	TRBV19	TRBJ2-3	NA	TGTGCCAGTAGTATGGGGGGCGGAAGCACAGATACGCAGTATTTT	CASSMGGGSTDTQYF
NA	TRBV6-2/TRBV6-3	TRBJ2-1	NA	TGTGCCAGCAGTTTGGGCCTGAGGGGACCCTACAATGAGCAGTTCTTC	CASSLGLRGPYNEQFF
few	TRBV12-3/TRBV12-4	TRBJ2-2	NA	TGTGCCAGCAGTCTCGGACCGGCCGGGGAGCTGTTTTTT	CASSLGPAGELFF
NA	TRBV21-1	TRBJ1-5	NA	TGTGCCAGCAGCAAAGGGGGGTACAGCAATCAGCCCCAGCATTTT	CASSKGGYSNQPQHF
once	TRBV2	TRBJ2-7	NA	TGTGCCAGCTGGCTTTCCCCCAGGTCCTACGAGCAGTACTTC	CASWLSPRSYEQYF
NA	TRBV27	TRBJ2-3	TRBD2	TGTGCCAGCAGTCGGGGCGGTGGGGAGGGAGTGGATACGCAGTATTTT	CASSRGGGEGVDTQYF
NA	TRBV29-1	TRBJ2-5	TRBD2	TGCAGCGGGGAGGGGGAGACCCAGTACTTC	CSGEGETQYF
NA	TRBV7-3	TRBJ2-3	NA	TGTGCCAGCAGCCTTAAAACATCAGATACGCAGTATTTT	CASSLKTSDTQYF
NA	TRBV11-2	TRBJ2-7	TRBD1	TGTGCCAGCAGTTGGGGACAGGGTGGATACGAGCAGTACTTC	CASSWGQGGYEQYF
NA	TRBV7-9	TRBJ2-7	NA	TGTGCCAGTGGTTTACTAGCCTACGAGCAGTACTTC	CASGLLAYEQYF
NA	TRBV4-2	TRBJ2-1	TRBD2	TGTGCCAGCAGCCACGCGGGGGGAGCGAATGAGCAGTTCTTC	CASSHAGGANEQFF
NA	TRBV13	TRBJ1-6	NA	TGTGCCAGCAGCCACGACACTTCACCCCTCCACTTT	CASSHDTSPLHF
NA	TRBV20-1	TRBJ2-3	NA	TGCAGTGGCAGGGACCTGATTTACGCCGTTCGCACAGATACGCAGTATTTT	CSGRDLIYAVRTDTQYF
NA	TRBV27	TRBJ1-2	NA	TGTGCCAGCAGTTTTGGCCAGGGGTCGGACTATGGCTACACCTTC	CASSFGQGSDYGYTF
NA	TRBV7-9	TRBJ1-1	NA	TGTGCCAGCAGCCCCCAAACCGAGGCCACTGAAGCTTTCTTT	CASSPQTEATEAFF
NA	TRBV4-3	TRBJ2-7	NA	TGCGCCAGCAGCAACGGAGGAGAAGGGACCTACGAGCAGTACTTC	CASSNGGEGTYEQYF
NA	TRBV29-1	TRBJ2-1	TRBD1	TGCAGCGTTGAACAGGGGGACAGGGAAGACAATGAGCAGTTCTTC	CSVEQGDREDNEQFF
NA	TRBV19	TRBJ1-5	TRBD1	TGTGCCAGTAGTATAGCTGGTGTTGGGACAGGGAGGTCTTTCAAGCCCCAGCATTTT	CASSIAGVGTGRSFKPQHF
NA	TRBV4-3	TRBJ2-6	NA	TGCGCCAGCAGCCAAGATTCATTCGACCTCAACAACGTCCTGACTTTC	CASSQDSFDLNNVLTF
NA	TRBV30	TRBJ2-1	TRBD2	TGTGCCTGGACTAGCGGATACAATGAGCAGTTCTTC	CAWTSGYNEQFF